The clone carrying this TCR beta chain was seen a single time. Transcripts of RNA were the source for amplifying TCR beta CDR3 regions. RT-PCR in the first round used HTBI primers; a second-round multiplex PCR followed. TCRdb fed the multiplex PCR reads into MiXCR, producing one record per CDR3 protein. The table has approximately 160,000 distinct CDR3 sequences, 35% to 50% seen once. The sample comes from a study of Graves' ophthalmopathy and Graves' hyperthyroidism. CDR3 length: 14 residues. Trimming removed 2 bases from V and 9 bases from J; junction bases left unmatched: 9. Germline V CDR1 and CDR2: SGHVS, FQNEAQ.

The V and J genes are TRBV7-8 and TRBJ1-1; 7 bases align to TRBD1. The TCR originated in a man younger than 40 with Graves' ophthalmopathy. The sequencing sample was made of peripheral blood. CDR3 bases: TGTGCCAGCAGCTTACTGTCCGGGACAGCGAAAGCTTTCTTT. This encodes CASSLLSGTAKAFF.